The 10 T cell receptor beta chains reported below all come from one sample, sequenced in a study of read filtering for tumor transcriptome and immune sequencing. From roughly 390 ng of RNA, a library with molecular barcoded alpha/delta and beta/gamma adaptors was made. TCRdb ran MiXCR on the reads and lists one entry per CDR3 protein. Of about 39,000 distinct CDR3 sequences in the sample, 14% were seen once. Sequencing used a population of CD138-negative cells sorted from bone marrow. These receptors all stem from a donor at least 40 years old with multiple myeloma.

A few counts support this clonotype. This chain joins TRBV19 and TRBJ1-5, with D maybe TRBD1 (6 bases). Germline loops: CDR1 LNHDA, CDR2 SQIVND (reference sequence). V dropped 3 bases and J dropped 13 bases, with 13 bases sitting between them. The CDR3 has 12 amino acids. Here the CDR3 DNA reads TGTGCCAGTAGTATGCCGGGGGCAGGTCAGCATTTT. The encoded protein is CASSMPGAGQHF.

This clonotype has ten or more counts. The genes are TRBV19 and TRBJ2-1; 9 bases are a match to TRBD2. The CDR3 length is 13 residues. V dropped 9 bases and J dropped 4; count of bases not matched to a gene: 4. Germline values: CDR1 LNHDA, CDR2 SQIVND (reference sequence). CDR3 in DNA: TGTGCCAGCACCCTAGCGGGATACAATGAGCAGTTCTTC. This encodes CASTLAGYNEQFF.

This chain joins TRBV6-5 and TRBJ2-6; 7 positions agree with TRBD2. This CDR3 has 17 residues. With 2 bases clipped from V and 0 bases from J, the junction kept 4 bases outside the gene matches. Germline V CDR1 and CDR2: MNHEY, SVGAGI. The CDR3 DNA sequence: TGTGCCAGCAGTTACCTGGGCGGGAGCTCTGGGGCCAACGTCCTGACTTTC. It codes for CASSYLGGSSGANVLTF.

Many counts were recorded for this clonotype. This chain links TRBV5-1 with TRBJ2-2; the D is unclear. Looked up from germline, CDR1 is SGHRS and CDR2 is YFSETQ. The germline V and J ends were trimmed by 5 bases and 0 bases, with 17 bases remaining between them. The CDR3 length is 17 residues. CDR3 nucleotides: TGCGCCAGCAGGAACCCGACTGTTTCTCCGAACACCGGGGAGCTGTTTTTT. Encoded protein: CASRNPTVSPNTGELFF.

A word on this clonotype: Possible read error: a much larger clone is one base away. The rearrangement links TRBV11-2 to TRBJ1-1; D gene ambiguous. In germline, CDR1 is SGHAT, CDR2 FQNNGV. The length of the CDR3 is 13 residues. CDR3 sequence (DNA): TGTGCCAGCAGCTTCGGGTGGAACACTGATGCTTTCTTT. This gives the protein CASSFGWNTDAFF.

This clonotype appeared many times. J is TRBJ2-6 and V is TRBV13; weak D call: TRBD2 (7 bases). Germline assignment: CDR1 PRHDT and CDR2 FYEKMQ (reference sequence). CDR3 length: 21 residues. The V gene lost 6 bases and the J gene lost 2 bases, with 29 bases spanning the gap. The CDR3 sequence is CASSYRGKSSGGGPGANVLTF. CDR3 DNA sequence: TGTGCCAGCAGTTACCGGGGCAAGTCTAGCGGTGGGGGCCCTGGGGCCAACGTCCTGACTTTC.

The genes are TRBV20-1 and TRBJ1-1, with unresolved D. The CDR3 is 13 amino acids. Germline V lookup: CDR1 DFQATT, CDR2 SNEGSKA (reference sequence). Trimming shortened V by 3 bases and J by 3 bases, and 11 bases separated the two germline ends. CDR3 nucleotides: TGCAGTGCTAGTGTGGCCGTCGACACTGAAGCTTTCTTT. Translated: CSASVAVDTEAFF.

This clonotype has a count of ten or more. The chain joins TRBV5-1 to TRBJ2-6; a weak D match, TRBD1 (5 bases). V was clipped by 3 bases and J by 4 bases, with 11 bases between them. Germline assignment: CDR1 SGHRS and CDR2 YFSETQ. The CDR3 consists of 15 residues. CDR3 loop: CASSWTISGANVLTF. CDR3 DNA: TGCGCCAGCAGCTGGACAATCAGCGGGGCCAACGTCCTGACTTTC.

In its sample, this clonotype was seen many times. This chain links TRBV18 with TRBJ1-5, with D maybe TRBD1 (6 bases). Germline V gene data show CDR1 as KGHSH and CDR2 as LQKENI. The CDR3 is 14 residues long. Trimming took 3 bases from V and 4 from J, leaving 10 bases between them. The chain's CDR3 is CASSPSTGNQPQHF. DNA of the CDR3: TGTGCCAGCTCACCGAGTACAGGGAATCAGCCCCAGCATTTT.

Within the sample, this clonotype is medium-sized (0.01 to 0.1%). The chain employs TRBV3-1 and TRBJ2-1; 7 bases fit TRBD2. Unmatched junction bases numbered 13, after V lost 0 bases and J lost 5 bases. CDR1 LGHDT and CDR2 YNNKEL come from the germline V gene (reference sequence). The length of the CDR3 is 18 residues. This chain's CDR3 is CASSQDLAGGLGDNEQFF. The CDR3 nucleotides read TGTGCCAGCAGCCAAGATTTGGCAGGTGGACTAGGGGACAATGAGCAGTTCTTC.